This TCR beta chain was recovered during a study of early T cells in non-severe SARS-CoV-2 infection. There are a few counts of this clonotype. TCRdb processed the 5' RACE reads anew with MiXCR; each CDR3 protein has one entry. The data contain 55,000 to 65,000 distinct CDR3 sequences, around an eighth of them seen just once; the ten biggest clones take up roughly 4%. The material sequenced was whole blood. The receptor's source is an adult who was a healthcare worker with PCR-confirmed SARS-CoV-2 infection or an uninfected control (not recorded which).

The CDR3 DNA reads TGCAGTGTCGACTTGGCGCTAGCCAAAAACATTCAGTACTTC. Translation gives CSVDLALAKNIQYF. The chain joins TRBV20-1 to TRBJ2-4, with D hard to call. This CDR3 is built from 14 residues. The V end lost 7 bases, the J end lost 0 bases, and 13 bases lay between the germline ends. Germline lookup yields CDR1 DFQATT and CDR2 SNEGSKA (reference sequence).